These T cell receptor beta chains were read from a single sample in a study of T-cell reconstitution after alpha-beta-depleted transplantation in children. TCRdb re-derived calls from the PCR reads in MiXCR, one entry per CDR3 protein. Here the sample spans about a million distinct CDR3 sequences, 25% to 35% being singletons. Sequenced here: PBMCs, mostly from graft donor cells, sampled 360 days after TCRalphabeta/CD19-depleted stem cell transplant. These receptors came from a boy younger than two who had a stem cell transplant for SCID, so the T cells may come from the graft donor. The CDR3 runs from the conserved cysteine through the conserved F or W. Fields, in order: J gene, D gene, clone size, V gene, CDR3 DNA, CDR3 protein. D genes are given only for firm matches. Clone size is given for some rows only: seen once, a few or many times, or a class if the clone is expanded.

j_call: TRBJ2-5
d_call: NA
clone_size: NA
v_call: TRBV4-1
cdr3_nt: TGCGCCAGCAGCTTAATCTCGGGTGAGACCCAGTACTTC
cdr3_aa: CASSLISGETQYF

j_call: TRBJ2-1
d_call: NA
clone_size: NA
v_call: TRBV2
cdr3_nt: TGTGCCAGCAGGTTTAGGATACGCTCCTACAATGAGCAGTTCTTC
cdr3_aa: CASRFRIRSYNEQFF

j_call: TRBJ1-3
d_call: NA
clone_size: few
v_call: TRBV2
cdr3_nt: TGTGCCAGCAGTGCCCCGACAGAACACTCTGGAAACACCATATATTTT
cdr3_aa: CASSAPTEHSGNTIYF

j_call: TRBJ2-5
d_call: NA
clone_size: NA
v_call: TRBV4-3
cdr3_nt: TGCGCCAGCAGCCCTCTCGGGGGCCCGAGAGAGACCCAGTACTTC
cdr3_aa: CASSPLGGPRETQYF

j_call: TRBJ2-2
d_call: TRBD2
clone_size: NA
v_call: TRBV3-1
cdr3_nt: TGTGCCAGCAGCCCGACTAGCGGCCCCAACAAGGAGCTGTTTTTT
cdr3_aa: CASSPTSGPNKELFF

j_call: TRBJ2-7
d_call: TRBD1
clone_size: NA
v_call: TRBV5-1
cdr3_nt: TGCGCCAGCAGCTTGGGGACAGGGACGGGAGAGCAGTACTTC
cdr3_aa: CASSLGTGTGEQYF

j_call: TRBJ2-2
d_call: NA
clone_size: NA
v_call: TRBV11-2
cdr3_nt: TGTGCCAGCAGCTTAGATCTGGTCGGGACTCCCTCCACCGGGGAGCTGTTTTTT
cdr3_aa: CASSLDLVGTPSTGELFF

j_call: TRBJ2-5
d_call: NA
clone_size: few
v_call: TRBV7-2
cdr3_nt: TGTGCCAGCAGCTTAATGTGGGAGACCCAGTACTTC
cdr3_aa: CASSLMWETQYF

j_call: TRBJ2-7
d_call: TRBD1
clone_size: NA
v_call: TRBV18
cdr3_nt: TGTGCCAGCTCCGCCCCGGGGACAGACTCCTACGAGCAGTACTTC
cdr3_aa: CASSAPGTDSYEQYF

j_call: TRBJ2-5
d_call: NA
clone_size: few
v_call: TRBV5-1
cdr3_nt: TGCGCCAGCAGTAGGAAACAAGAGACCCAGTACTTC
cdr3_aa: CASSRKQETQYF

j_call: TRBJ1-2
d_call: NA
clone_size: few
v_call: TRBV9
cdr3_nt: TGTGCCAGCAGCGTAGGGACCGGCCGGGTCTATGGCTACACCTTC
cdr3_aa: CASSVGTGRVYGYTF

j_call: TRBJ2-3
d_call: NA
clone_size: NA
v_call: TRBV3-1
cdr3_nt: TGTGCCAGCAGCCTGAACGTGGCTACGCAGTATTTT
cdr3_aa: CASSLNVATQYF

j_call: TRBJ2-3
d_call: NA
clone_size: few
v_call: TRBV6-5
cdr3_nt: TGTGCCAGCAGTACCCCTCGGGGGCCGGGCACAGATACGCAGTATTTT
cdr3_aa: CASSTPRGPGTDTQYF

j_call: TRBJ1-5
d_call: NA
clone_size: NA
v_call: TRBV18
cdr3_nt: TGTGCCAGCTCAAAGTCGGCTTATAGCAATCAGCCCCAGCATTTT
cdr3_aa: CASSKSAYSNQPQHF

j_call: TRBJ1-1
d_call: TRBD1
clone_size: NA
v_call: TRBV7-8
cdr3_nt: TGTGCCCCGGGACAGGGGGCGACTGAAGCTTTCTTT
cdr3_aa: CAPGQGATEAFF

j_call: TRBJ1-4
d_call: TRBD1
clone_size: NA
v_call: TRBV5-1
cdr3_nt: TGCGCCAGCAGTGTTGACAGGGGAGCAGAAAAACTGTTTTTT
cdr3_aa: CASSVDRGAEKLFF

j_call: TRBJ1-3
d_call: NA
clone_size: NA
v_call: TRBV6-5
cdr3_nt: TGTGCCAGCAGTTACGGGGGCAGCTCTGGAAACACCATATATTTT
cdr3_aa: CASSYGGSSGNTIYF

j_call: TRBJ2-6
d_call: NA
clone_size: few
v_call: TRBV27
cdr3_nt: TGTGCCAGCAGTTTATTCGGTGCCCTCAGCTCTGGGGCCAACGTCCTGACTTTC
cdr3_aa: CASSLFGALSSGANVLTF

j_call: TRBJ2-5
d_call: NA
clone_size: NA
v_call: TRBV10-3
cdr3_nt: TGTGCCATCAGCTCGGGACAACAAGAGACCCAGTACTTC
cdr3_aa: CAISSGQQETQYF

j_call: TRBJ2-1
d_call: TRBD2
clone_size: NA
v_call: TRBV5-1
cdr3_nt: TGCGCCAGCAGCTTGGCGACTAGCGAGTCAGCCAATGAGCAGTTCTTC
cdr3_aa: CASSLATSESANEQFF

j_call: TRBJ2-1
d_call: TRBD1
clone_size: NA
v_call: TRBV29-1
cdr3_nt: TGCAGCGTTCAACAGGGGGCGCAGGTTGAGCAGTTCTTC
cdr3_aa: CSVQQGAQVEQFF

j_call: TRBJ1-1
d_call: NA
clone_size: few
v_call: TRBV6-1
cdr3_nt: TGTGCCAGCAGTCCCACAGGGACGGGTTACACTGAAGCTTTCTTT
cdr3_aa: CASSPTGTGYTEAFF

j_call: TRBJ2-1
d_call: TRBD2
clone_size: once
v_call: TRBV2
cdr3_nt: TGTGCCAGCACCGCGGGACTAGCCTACAATGAGCAGTTCTTC
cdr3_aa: CASTAGLAYNEQFF

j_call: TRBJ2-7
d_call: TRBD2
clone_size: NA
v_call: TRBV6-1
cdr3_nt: TGTGCCAGCAGCATAAGCGGGGCTTACGAGCAGTACTTC
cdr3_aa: CASSISGAYEQYF

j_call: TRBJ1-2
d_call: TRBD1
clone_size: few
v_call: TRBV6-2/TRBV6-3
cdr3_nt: TGTGCCAGCAGTTACTCGAGGGTGACAGGGGGCCACCCTTCCTCCTATGGCTACACCTTC
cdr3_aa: CASSYSRVTGGHPSSYGYTF

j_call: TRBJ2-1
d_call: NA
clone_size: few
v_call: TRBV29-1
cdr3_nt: TGCAGCGTTGTCTCCGGGGCCTATGAGCAGTTCTTC
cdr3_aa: CSVVSGAYEQFF

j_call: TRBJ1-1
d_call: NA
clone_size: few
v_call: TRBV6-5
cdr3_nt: TGTGCCAGCAGTTACCCGGGGCCACTTTACCGAGGGGTGAACACTGAAGCTTTCTTT
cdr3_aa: CASSYPGPLYRGVNTEAFF

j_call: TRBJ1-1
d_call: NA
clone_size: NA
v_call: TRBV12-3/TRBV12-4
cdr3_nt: TGTGCCAGCAGTTTAAGTGGCAGGGGACCAAACACTGAAGCTTTCTTT
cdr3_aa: CASSLSGRGPNTEAFF

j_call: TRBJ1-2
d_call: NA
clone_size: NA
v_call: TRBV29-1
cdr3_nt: TGCAGCGTTGCGCCAGGAGATAACCCCTATGGCTACACCTTC
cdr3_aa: CSVAPGDNPYGYTF

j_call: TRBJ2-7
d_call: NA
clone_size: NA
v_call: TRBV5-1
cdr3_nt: TGCGCCAGCAGCAAACGGGCGGATTTCTCCTACGAGCAGTACTTC
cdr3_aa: CASSKRADFSYEQYF

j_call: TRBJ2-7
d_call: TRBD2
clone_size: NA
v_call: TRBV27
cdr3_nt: TGTGCCAGCAGTCACGGGACTAGCGTGCACGAGCAGTACTTC
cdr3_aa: CASSHGTSVHEQYF

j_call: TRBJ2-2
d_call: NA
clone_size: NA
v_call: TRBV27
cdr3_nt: TGTGCCAGCACCCAACAAGGCTGGACCAACACCGGGGAGCTGTTTTTT
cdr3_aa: CASTQQGWTNTGELFF

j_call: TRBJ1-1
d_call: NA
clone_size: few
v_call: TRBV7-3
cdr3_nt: TGTGCCAGCAGCCGATCGGGGGCGGTGAACACTGAAGCTTTCTTT
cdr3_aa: CASSRSGAVNTEAFF

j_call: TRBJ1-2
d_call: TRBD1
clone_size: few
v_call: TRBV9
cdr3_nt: TGTGCCAGCAGCACCGAGGAAGGGGGCCCCTATGGCTACACCTTC
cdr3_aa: CASSTEEGGPYGYTF

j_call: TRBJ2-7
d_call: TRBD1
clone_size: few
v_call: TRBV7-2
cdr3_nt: TGTGCCAGCACCATCACCGGGACAGGGGGCTACGAGCAGTACTTC
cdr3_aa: CASTITGTGGYEQYF

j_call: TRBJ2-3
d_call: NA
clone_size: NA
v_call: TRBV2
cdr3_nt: TGTGCCAGCAGAACCCAATGGCCCGGGGACGGCACAGATACGCAGTATTTT
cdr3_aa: CASRTQWPGDGTDTQYF

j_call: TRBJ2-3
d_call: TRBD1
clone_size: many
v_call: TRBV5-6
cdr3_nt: TGTGCCAGCAGCTGGGACAGCTTCACAGATACGCAGTATTTT
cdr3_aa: CASSWDSFTDTQYF

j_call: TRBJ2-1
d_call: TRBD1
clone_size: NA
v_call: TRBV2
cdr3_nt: TGTGCCAGCAGCCTCCAGGGGGCTAACAATGAGCAGTTCTTC
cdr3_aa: CASSLQGANNEQFF

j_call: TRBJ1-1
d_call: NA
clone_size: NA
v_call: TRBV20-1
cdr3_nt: TGCAGTGCTAGTGGGGCGCTGAACACTGAAGCTTTCTTT
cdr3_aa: CSASGALNTEAFF

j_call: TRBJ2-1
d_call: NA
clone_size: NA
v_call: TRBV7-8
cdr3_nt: TGTGCCAGCAGCTTACAGGGGGGGTGGATGGTAGAGCAGTTCTTC
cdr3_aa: CASSLQGGWMVEQFF

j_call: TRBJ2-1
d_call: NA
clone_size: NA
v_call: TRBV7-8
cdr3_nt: TGTGCCAGCAGCTTAGGGGTCGACAATGAGCAGTTCTTC
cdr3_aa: CASSLGVDNEQFF

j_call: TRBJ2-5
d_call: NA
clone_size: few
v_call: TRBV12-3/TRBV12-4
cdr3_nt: TGTGCCAGCGGAGAACGAGAAGAGACCCAGTACTTC
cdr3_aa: CASGEREETQYF

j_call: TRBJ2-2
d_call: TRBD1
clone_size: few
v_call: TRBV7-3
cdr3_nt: TGTGCCAGCACCCCGGGACAGGGGGGTTCTGGGGAGCTGTTTTTT
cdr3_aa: CASTPGQGGSGELFF

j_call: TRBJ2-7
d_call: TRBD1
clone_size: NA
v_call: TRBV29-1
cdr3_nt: TGCAGCGTTGGTCTCTACGACAGGGCCAGGGAGCAGTACTTC
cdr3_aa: CSVGLYDRAREQYF

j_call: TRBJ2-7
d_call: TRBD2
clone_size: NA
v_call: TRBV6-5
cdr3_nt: TGTGCCAGCAGTTACACGTCCGAGCGGGGGGAAGGCGAGCAGTACTTC
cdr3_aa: CASSYTSERGEGEQYF

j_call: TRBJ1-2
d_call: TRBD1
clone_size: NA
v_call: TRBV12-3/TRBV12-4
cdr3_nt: TGTGCCAGCAGAAGGACAGGGGGTCTCTCGGGTGGCTACACCTTC
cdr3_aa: CASRRTGGLSGGYTF

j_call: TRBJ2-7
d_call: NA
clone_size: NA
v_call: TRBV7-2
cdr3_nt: TGTGCCAGCAGCCCCACTGTGTGGTCCTACGAGCAGTACTTC
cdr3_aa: CASSPTVWSYEQYF

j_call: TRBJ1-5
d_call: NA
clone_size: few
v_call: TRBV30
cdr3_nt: TGTGCCTGGAGTACAACTACGTTTGATCAGCCCCAGCATTTT
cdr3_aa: CAWSTTTFDQPQHF

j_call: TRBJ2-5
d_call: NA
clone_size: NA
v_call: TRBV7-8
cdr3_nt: TGTGCCAGCAGATCCGGCTCACGAGAGACCCAGTACTTC
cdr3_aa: CASRSGSRETQYF

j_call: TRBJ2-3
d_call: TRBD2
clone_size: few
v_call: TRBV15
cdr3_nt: TGTGCCACCAGCAGGATTGGCGGGAGGACAGATACGCAGTATTTT
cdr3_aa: CATSRIGGRTDTQYF

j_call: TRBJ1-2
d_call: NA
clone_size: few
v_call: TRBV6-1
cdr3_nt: TGTGCCAGCGGTCAGGGGTCGAGCTATGGCTACACCTTC
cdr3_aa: CASGQGSSYGYTF

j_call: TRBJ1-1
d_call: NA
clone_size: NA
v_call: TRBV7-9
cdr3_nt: TGTGCCAGCAAAATAATTCTGGGGGAGAACACTGAAGCTTTCTTT
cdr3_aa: CASKIILGENTEAFF

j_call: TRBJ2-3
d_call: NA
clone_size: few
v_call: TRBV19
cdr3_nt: TGTGCCCGTCTCCCCTACGGGGGGCAGGGGACAGATACGCAGTATTTT
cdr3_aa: CARLPYGGQGTDTQYF

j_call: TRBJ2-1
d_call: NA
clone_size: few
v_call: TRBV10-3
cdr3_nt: TGTGCCATCAGTGAGCCCCCGAGGCGCAGCTCCTACAATGAGCAGTTCTTC
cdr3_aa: CAISEPPRRSSYNEQFF

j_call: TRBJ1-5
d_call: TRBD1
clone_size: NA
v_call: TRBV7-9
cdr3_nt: TGTGCCAGCAGCTCCCGGGACAGCCCGACCCAGCATTTT
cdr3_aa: CASSSRDSPTQHF

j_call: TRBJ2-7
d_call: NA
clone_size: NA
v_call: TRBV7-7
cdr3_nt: TGTGCCAGCAGCTTAGGGGACACTCCGTCCTACGAGCAGTACTTC
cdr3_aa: CASSLGDTPSYEQYF

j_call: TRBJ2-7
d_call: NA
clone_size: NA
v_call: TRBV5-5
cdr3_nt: TGTGCCAGCAGCCTCGACAGACCCCTCTACGAGCAGTACTTC
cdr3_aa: CASSLDRPLYEQYF